This T cell receptor beta chain was profiled in a study of cytomegalovirus exposure and HLA in healthy donors. General observations from the study: Many donors shared some public TCRs, even though most TCR sequences were rare.

The donors were in the approximately 120-subject validation cohort; that cohort was separate from the roughly 700-subject first cohort. Sequencing used immunoSEQ multiplex PCR; TCRdb keeps in-frame clones, though not all of them. This table has over 75,000 clones, approximately 91% appearing once. On this clone: Its antigen is not identified.

The V gene's germline CDR1 is MNHNY and CDR2 SVGAGI (reference sequence). V was shortened by 2 bases and J by 11 bases, with 12 bases between the two germline ends. This CDR3 is built from 13 residues. The chain links TRBV6-6 to TRBJ1-4; possibly TRBD1 for D (5 bases). This clonotype was sampled from a man between 25 and 39 years old in good health and CMV-seronegative. Sequencing used PBMCs. CDR3 DNA: TGTGCCAGCAGTTACCTCTCTGGGGGGAAACTGTTTTTT. Amino acid sequence: CASSYLSGGKLFF.